This T cell receptor (beta chain) was observed in a study of CD8 T cells in ankylosing spondylitis. Study conclusions and caveats: Within peripheral blood, clones linked to disease were CD8+ and relatively rare. The study looked at matched synovial fluid samples from ankylosing spondylitis patients. Disease-linked clones were reported to be significantly enriched there. Characteristic of ankylosing spondylitis blood, it appeared, was a TCR beta motif comprising 7 to 9 highly homologous variants. Reports of some motif variants in reactive arthritis synovial fluid and blood predate this one.

The germline CDR1 and CDR2 sequences are LNHNV and YYDKDF (reference sequence). The V end was cut by 2 bases, the J end by 7 bases, with 9 bases between. The CDR3 contains 13 residues. Each TCR beta library was made by quantitative 5'-RACE that incorporated molecular barcodes. MiXCR was run by TCRdb on the 5' RACE reads, yielding one entry per CDR3 protein. Seen here are some 800,000 distinct CDR3 sequences, about 12% observed once, and the top ten hold more than 0.5%. This clonotype appeared a few times. Its antigen is currently unknown. The specimen was blood, either unsorted or a sorted T cell fraction (not recorded which). The receptor was derived from a male donor with ankylosing spondylitis. The chain links TRBV15 to TRBJ2-1; D call uncertain. CDR3 loop: CATSRLSGNEQFF. The CDR3 nucleotides read TGTGCCACCAGCAGACTGTCCGGGAATGAGCAGTTCTTC.